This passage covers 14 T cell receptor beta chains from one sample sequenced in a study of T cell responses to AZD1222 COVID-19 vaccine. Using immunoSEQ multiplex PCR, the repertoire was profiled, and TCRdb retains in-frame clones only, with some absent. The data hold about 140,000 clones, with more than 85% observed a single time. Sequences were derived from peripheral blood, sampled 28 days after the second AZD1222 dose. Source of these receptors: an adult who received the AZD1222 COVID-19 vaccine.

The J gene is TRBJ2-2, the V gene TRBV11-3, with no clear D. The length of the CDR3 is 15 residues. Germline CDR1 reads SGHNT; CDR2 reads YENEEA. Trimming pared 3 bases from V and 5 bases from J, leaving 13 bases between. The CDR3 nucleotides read TGTGCCAGCAGCTTGGGAAGGGTCTTAACCGGGGAGCTGTTTTTT. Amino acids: CASSLGRVLTGELFF.

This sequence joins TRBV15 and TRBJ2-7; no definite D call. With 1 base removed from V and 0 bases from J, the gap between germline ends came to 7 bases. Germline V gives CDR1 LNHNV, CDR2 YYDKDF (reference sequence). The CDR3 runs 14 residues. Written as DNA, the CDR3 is TGTGCCACCAGCAGAGGAGGCAGCTCCTACGAGCAGTACTTC. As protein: CATSRGGSSYEQYF. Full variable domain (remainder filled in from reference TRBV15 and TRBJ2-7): DAMVIQNPRYQVTQFGKPVTLSCSQTLNHNVMYWYQQKSSQAPKLLFHYYDKDFNNEADTPDNFQSRRPNTSFCFLDIRSPGLGDTAMYLCATSRGGSSYEQYFGPGTRLTVT.

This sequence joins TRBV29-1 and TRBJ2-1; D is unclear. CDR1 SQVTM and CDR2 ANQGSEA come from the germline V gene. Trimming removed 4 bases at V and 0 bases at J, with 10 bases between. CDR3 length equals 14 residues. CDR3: CSVAGISSYNEQFF. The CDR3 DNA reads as TGCAGCGTTGCTGGGATCAGCTCCTACAATGAGCAGTTCTTC.

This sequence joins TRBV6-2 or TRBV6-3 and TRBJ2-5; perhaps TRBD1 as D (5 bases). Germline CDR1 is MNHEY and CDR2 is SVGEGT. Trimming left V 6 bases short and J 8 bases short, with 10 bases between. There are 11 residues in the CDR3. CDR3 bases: TGTGCCAGCAGCCAAACAGGTACCCAGTACTTC. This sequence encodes CASSQTGTQYF.

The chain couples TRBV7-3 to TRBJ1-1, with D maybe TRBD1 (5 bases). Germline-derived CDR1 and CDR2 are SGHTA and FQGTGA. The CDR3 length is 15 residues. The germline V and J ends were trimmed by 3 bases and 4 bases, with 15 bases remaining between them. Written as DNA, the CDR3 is TGTGCCAGCAGCTTGCTTGGGGGGAGAGGCACTGAAGCTTTCTTT. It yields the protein CASSLLGGRGTEAFF.

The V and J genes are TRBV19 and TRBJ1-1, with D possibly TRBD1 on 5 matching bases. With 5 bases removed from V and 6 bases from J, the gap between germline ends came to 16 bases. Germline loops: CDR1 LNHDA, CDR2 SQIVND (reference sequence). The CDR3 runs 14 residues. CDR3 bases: TGTGCCAGTAGTGTAACGGGGACCGAGCCTGAAGCTTTCTTT. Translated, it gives CASSVTGTEPEAFF.

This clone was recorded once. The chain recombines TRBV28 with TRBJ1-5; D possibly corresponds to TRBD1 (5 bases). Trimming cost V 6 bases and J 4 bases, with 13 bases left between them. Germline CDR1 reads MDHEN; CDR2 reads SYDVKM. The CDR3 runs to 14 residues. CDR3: CASRPTGVNQPQHF. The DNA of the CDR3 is TGTGCCAGCAGACCAACAGGTGTAAATCAGCCCCAGCATTTT.

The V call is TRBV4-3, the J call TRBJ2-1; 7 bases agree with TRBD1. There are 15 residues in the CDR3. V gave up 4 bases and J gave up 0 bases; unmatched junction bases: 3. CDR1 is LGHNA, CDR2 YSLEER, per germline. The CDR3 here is CASSRGTVSYNEQFF. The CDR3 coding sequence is TGCGCCAGCAGCCGAGGGACAGTCTCCTACAATGAGCAGTTCTTC.

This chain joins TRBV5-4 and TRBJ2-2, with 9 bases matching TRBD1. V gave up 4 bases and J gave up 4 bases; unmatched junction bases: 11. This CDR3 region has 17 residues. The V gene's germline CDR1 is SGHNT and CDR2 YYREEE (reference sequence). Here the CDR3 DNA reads TGTGCCAGCAGCCTAAGCCCCCGGGACAGGGCCACCGGGGAGCTGTTTTTT. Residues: CASSLSPRDRATGELFF. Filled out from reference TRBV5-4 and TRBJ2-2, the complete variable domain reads ETGVTQSPTHLIKTRGQQVTLRCSSQSGHNTVSWYQQALGQGPQFIFQYYREEENGRGNFPPRFSGLQFPNYSSELNVNALELDDSALYLCASSLSPRDRATGELFFGEGSRLTVL.

CDR3 DNA sequence: TGTGCCAGCAGACCCGGGGTCCTGGGTTCGGGCGAAAAACTGTTTTTT. This translates into CASRPGVLGSGEKLFF. The chain recombines TRBV2 with TRBJ1-4; D not certain. The CDR3 totals 16 residues. The germline V and J ends were trimmed by 6 bases and 8 bases, with 22 bases remaining between them. Looked up from germline, CDR1 is SNHLY and CDR2 is FYNNEI. The whole variable domain, remainder taken from reference TRBV2 and TRBJ1-4, is EPEVTQTPSHQVTQMGQEVILRCVPISNHLYFYWYRQILGQKVEFLVSFYNNEISEKSEIFDDQFSVERPDGSNFTLKIRSTKLEDSAMYFCASRPGVLGSGEKLFFGSGTQLSVL.

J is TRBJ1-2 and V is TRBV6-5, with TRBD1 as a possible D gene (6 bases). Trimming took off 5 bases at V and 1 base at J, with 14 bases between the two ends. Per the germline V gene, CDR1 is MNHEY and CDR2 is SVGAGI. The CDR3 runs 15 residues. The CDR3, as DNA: TGTGCCAGCAGTACACAGGGACACCTTAACTATGGCTACACCTTC. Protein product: CASSTQGHLNYGYTF.

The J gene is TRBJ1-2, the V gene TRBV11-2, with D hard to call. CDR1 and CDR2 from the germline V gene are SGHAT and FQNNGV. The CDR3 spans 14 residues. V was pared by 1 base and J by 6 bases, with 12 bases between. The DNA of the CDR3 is TGTGCCAGCAGCTTAGTGGGAGGTAGGGATGGCTACACCTTC. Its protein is CASSLVGGRDGYTF.

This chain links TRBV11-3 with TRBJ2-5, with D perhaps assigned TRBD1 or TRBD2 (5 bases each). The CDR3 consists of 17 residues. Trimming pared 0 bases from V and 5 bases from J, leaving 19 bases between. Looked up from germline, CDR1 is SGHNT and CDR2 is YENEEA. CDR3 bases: TGTGCCAGCAGCTTAGAGCTGGGAATCGGGGCAGGGGAGACCCAGTACTTC. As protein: CASSLELGIGAGETQYF.

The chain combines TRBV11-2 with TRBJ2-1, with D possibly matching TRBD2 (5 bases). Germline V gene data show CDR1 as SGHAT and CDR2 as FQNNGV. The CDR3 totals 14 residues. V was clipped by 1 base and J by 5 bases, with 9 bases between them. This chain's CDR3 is CASSLGSGNNEQFF. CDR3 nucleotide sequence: TGTGCCAGCAGCTTAGGGAGCGGAAACAATGAGCAGTTCTTC. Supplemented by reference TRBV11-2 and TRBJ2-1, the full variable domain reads EAGVAQSPRYKIIEKRQSVAFWCNPISGHATLYWYQQILGQGPKLLIQFQNNGVVDDSQLPKDRFSAERLKGVDSTLKIQPAKLEDSAVYLCASSLGSGNNEQFFGPGTRLTVL.